These 20 T cell receptor beta chains originate from one sample sequenced in a study of blood T cells in healthy people across ages. Through a sample-barcoded 5' primer and a J-beta primer mix, a second PCR was run for roughly 7 to 11 cycles. TCRdb processed the 5' RACE reads anew with MiXCR; each CDR3 protein has one entry. Here the sample spans 800,000 to 950,000 distinct CDR3 sequences, almost 30% being singletons. This same sample was also part of a study on T cells of mothers and their children.

The sample comprised blood. These receptors were taken from a woman aged 40 to 55 in good health.

This chain joins TRBV28 and TRBJ1-2, with D tentatively TRBD1 (6 bases). The CDR3 has 14 residues. The V and J ends lost 8 bases and 4 bases respectively, with 17 bases between them. Germline-derived CDR1 and CDR2 are MDHEN and SYDVKM. CDR3 bases: TGTGCCAGCCTAGCCGGGGGGGCCCTCTATGGCTACACCTTC. Amino acid sequence: CASLAGGALYGYTF.

This clonotype was counted between two and nine times. This chain links TRBV15 with TRBJ1-5; D might be TRBD1 (5 bases). Looked up from germline, CDR1 is LNHNV and CDR2 is YYDKDF (reference sequence). V gave up 5 bases and J gave up 0 bases, with 14 bases separating them. This CDR3 spans 16 amino acids. In DNA form, the CDR3 reads TGTGCCACCAGCTTACAGTGGGGCCATAGCAATCAGCCCCAGCATTTT. It is translated as CATSLQWGHSNQPQHF.

The chain links TRBV28 to TRBJ1-1; 7 bases are shared with TRBD1. Germline assignment: CDR1 MDHEN and CDR2 SYDVKM. Trimming cost V 8 bases and J 4 bases; bases outside gene matches: 16. The CDR3 runs 16 residues. CDR3 DNA: TGTGCCAGCGACTTCGCCGGGGGACAGCGGTCCACTGAAGCTTTCTTT. Protein product: CASDFAGGQRSTEAFF. Using reference TRBV28 and TRBJ1-1 for the parts outside the CDR3, the full variable domain is DVKVTQSSRYLVKRTGEKVFLECVQDMDHENMFWYRQDPGLGLRLIYFSYDVKMKEKGDIPEGYSVSREKKERFSLILESASTNQTSMYLCASDFAGGQRSTEAFFGQGTRLTVV.

Details on this clonotype: A much larger clone is a single base away; this may be a read error. V is TRBV20-1 and J is TRBJ2-1; TRBD2 aligns across 7 bases. The CDR3 spans 15 residues. From germline, CDR1 is DFQATT and CDR2 SNEGSKA (reference sequence). V lost 5 bases to trimming and J lost 10 bases; unmatched junction nucleotides: 17. For the CDR3, the DNA is TGCAGTGCTTCCCCTGGGGGGGGACCCTCCTACGAGCAGTTCTTC. It is translated as CSASPGGGPSYEQFF.

The rearrangement uses TRBV7-2 and TRBJ2-3, with 8 bases lining up with TRBD2. This CDR3 is 17 amino acids long. Germline lookup yields CDR1 SGHTA and CDR2 FQGNSA. Trimming took 5 bases from V and 4 from J; bases not matched to a gene: 14. CDR3 residues: CASSPSLLAGRADTQYF. CDR3 DNA: TGTGCCAGCAGCCCTTCCCTCTTAGCGGGACGCGCAGATACGCAGTATTTT.

The chain links TRBV20-1 to TRBJ1-2; D unclear. Germline values: CDR1 DFQATT, CDR2 SNEGSKA (reference sequence). The CDR3 sequence is 14 residues long. The V and J ends lost 6 bases and 4 bases respectively, with 18 bases between them. The CDR3 nucleotides read TGCAGTGCCCCTCTACCGGGGAGCGGCTATGGCTACACCTTC. This codes for CSAPLPGSGYGYTF.

The V gene is TRBV18, the J gene TRBJ1-2; unclear D gene. Trimming took off 5 bases at V and 2 bases at J, with 12 bases between the two ends. Germline V gene data show CDR1 as KGHSH and CDR2 as LQKENI. There are 14 residues in the CDR3. The CDR3 DNA reads TGTGCCAGCTCAGATAATCGAGGGAACTATGGCTACACCTTC. As protein: CASSDNRGNYGYTF.

The rearrangement uses TRBV3-1 and TRBJ2-3, with a weak D call TRBD1 (6 bases). Per the germline V gene, CDR1 is LGHDT and CDR2 is YNNKEL (reference sequence). The CDR3 is 16 amino acids. Trimming took off 0 bases at V and 1 base at J, with 11 bases between the two ends. DNA of the CDR3: TGTGCCAGCAGCCAAGACTGGGGGCACGGCACAGATACGCAGTATTTT. As protein: CASSQDWGHGTDTQYF.

V gene TRBV7-2 combines with J gene TRBJ1-6; D unclear. The germline CDR1 and CDR2 sequences are SGHTA and FQGNSA. V was pared by 2 bases and J by 11 bases, with 13 bases between. The CDR3 has 14 amino acids. The chain's CDR3 is CASSLTVEGTPLHF. For the CDR3, the DNA is TGTGCCAGCAGCTTAACGGTCGAGGGTACACCCCTCCACTTT.

Many counts were recorded for this clonotype. The chain recombines TRBV28 with TRBJ2-5; 10 bases are shared with TRBD2. Unmatched junction bases numbered 2, after V lost 3 bases and J lost 1 base. From germline, CDR1 is MDHEN and CDR2 SYDVKM. The CDR3 has 15 amino acids. CDR3 in DNA: TGTGCCAGCAGTTTCTCTAGCGGGGGCCAAGAGACCCAGTACTTC. Its translation is CASSFSSGGQETQYF.

This clonotype was counted only a few times. This sequence joins TRBV6-2 or TRBV6-3 and TRBJ2-5; possibly TRBD1 for D (5 bases). The V end was cut by 7 bases, the J end by 4 bases, with 16 bases between. Germline loops: CDR1 MNHEY, CDR2 SVGEGT. The CDR3 loop spans 14 amino acids. The CDR3 spells CASTQLGRRETQYF. CDR3 bases: TGTGCCAGCACTCAACTGGGGCGTCGAGAGACCCAGTACTTC.

This clonotype was detected many times. A much larger clone is a single base away; this may be a read error. V usage is TRBV30 and J usage is TRBJ2-1; 9 bases fit TRBD1. Germline lookup yields CDR1 GTSNPN and CDR2 SVGIG (reference sequence). The CDR3 spans 14 residues. The trim removed 3 bases at V and 8 bases at J, leaving 8 bases unmatched. CDR3 sequence: CAWRRDRVGDEQFF. The DNA for the CDR3 is TGTGCCTGGAGAAGGGACAGGGTTGGCGATGAGCAGTTCTTC.

J is TRBJ1-1 and V is TRBV7-9, with 8 positions matching TRBD1. The CDR3 is 15 residues long. The germline gives CDR1 SEHNR, CDR2 FQNEAQ (reference sequence). V shed 3 bases, J shed 3 bases, and the junction held 6 bases outside the gene matches. The CDR3 sequence: CASSLGQALHTEAFF. DNA of the CDR3: TGTGCCAGCAGCTTGGGACAGGCTCTTCACACTGAAGCTTTCTTT.

The V and J genes are TRBV7-2 and TRBJ2-5; D might be TRBD2 (7 bases). Per germline, CDR1 SGHTA and CDR2 FQGNSA. The germline V and J ends were trimmed by 4 bases and 5 bases, with 14 bases remaining between them. The CDR3 extends over 14 amino acids. For the CDR3, the DNA is TGTACCAGCAGCTCAACGGGGGGCCGGGAGACCCAGTACTTC. It yields the protein CTSSSTGGRETQYF.

This clonotype was seen only a few times. The chain has TRBV28 and TRBJ1-2, with 8 bases matching TRBD1. Trimming removed 4 bases from V and 2 bases from J; junction bases left unmatched: 9. The CDR3 has 16 amino acids. Germline values: CDR1 MDHEN, CDR2 SYDVKM. CDR3 in amino acids: CASSSRGRGRNYGYTF. The CDR3 bases are TGTGCCAGCAGTTCCCGGGGCAGGGGGCGCAACTATGGCTACACCTTC.

The CDR3: CASAGVGSLGNTEAFF. DNA of the CDR3: TGTGCCAGCGCCGGGGTAGGGTCTCTCGGGAACACTGAAGCTTTCTTT. J is TRBJ1-1 and V is TRBV12-3 or TRBV12-4; D remains unclear. This CDR3 has 16 residues. The V end was cut by 8 bases, the J end by 1 base, with 20 bases between.

This clonotype was counted only a few times. The chain joins TRBV20-1 to TRBJ1-2; the match to TRBD1 covers 9 bases. Losses at the gene ends were 4 bases for V and 4 bases for J; bases not matched to a gene: 4. The CDR3 has 13 residues. Germline V CDR1 and CDR2: DFQATT, SNEGSKA (reference sequence). CDR3 sequence reads: CSANMGQGYGYTF. The CDR3 nucleotides are TGCAGTGCTAATATGGGACAGGGCTATGGCTACACCTTC.

This clonotype was counted many times. The J gene is TRBJ2-7, the V gene TRBV11-2; D call uncertain. Per germline, CDR1 SGHAT and CDR2 FQNNGV. This CDR3 contains 14 residues. Trimming stripped 3 bases from V and 2 bases from J, with 11 bases between. CDR3 coding DNA: TGTGCCAGCAGCTTGTCAGATGTAGCCTACGAGCAGTACTTC. This sequence encodes CASSLSDVAYEQYF.

The CDR3 is CASSYIPGQGRNEQYF. Written as DNA, the CDR3 is TGTGCCAGCAGTTACATTCCGGGACAGGGGAGGAATGAGCAGTACTTC. The gene calls are TRBV6-6 and TRBJ2-1, with 10 positions matching TRBD1. With the DNA end fitting TRBJ2-7 better, the J assignment may be wrong. CDR1 is MNHNY, CDR2 SVGAGI, per germline (reference sequence). The length of the CDR3 is 16 residues.

In this sample, this clonotype turned up a few times. This chain links TRBV5-1 with TRBJ2-1; 12 positions match TRBD2. J was trimmed by 8 bases and V by 2 bases; bases with no gene match: 5. This CDR3 is built from 15 residues. CDR1 is SGHRS, CDR2 YFSETQ, per germline. CDR3 nucleotides: TGCGCCAGCAGCTTCCCTAGCGGGGGGGCCGATGAGCAGTTCTTC. This encodes CASSFPSGGADEQFF.